What follows are 11 T cell receptor beta chains derived from one specimen sequenced in a study of blood T cell repertoires in COVID-19. The repertoire was sequenced with immunoSEQ multiplex PCR; TCRdb's copy has only in-frame clones and lacks some. The sample comprises about 70,000 clones, 75% of which are singletons, and 20% to 25% rests with the top ten. Input material: peripheral blood. These receptors all stem from a man between 65 and 85 years old with acute or convalescent COVID-19.

The rearrangement joins TRBV6-6 to TRBJ1-5, with 9 positions matching TRBD1. The junction had 10 bases not matched to a gene; V was cut back by 6 bases and J by 7 bases. Germline CDR1 MNHNY, CDR2 SVGAGI (reference sequence). The length of the CDR3 is 15 residues. CDR3 DNA sequence: TGTGCCAGCAGCCTCGGGGACAGGGCCGGACAGCCCCAGCATTTT. Translating it yields CASSLGDRAGQPQHF.

V gene TRBV24-1 combines with J gene TRBJ2-2; maybe TRBD1 (6 bases). V lost 5 bases and J lost 4, with 19 bases in between. In germline, CDR1 is KGHDR, CDR2 SFDVKD. The CDR3 is 17 amino acids. CDR3 nucleotide sequence: TGTGCCACCAGTGCCCCGCCCCGGGACACGGGCACCGGGGAGCTGTTTTTT. This gives the protein CATSAPPRDTGTGELFF.

CDR3 sequence: CSASRTGQDQPQHF. CDR3 nucleotide sequence: TGCAGTGCTAGTAGAACAGGGCAGGATCAGCCCCAGCATTTT. The chain joins TRBV20-1 to TRBJ1-5; D may be TRBD1 (6 bases). This CDR3 spans 14 amino acids. The germline V and J ends were trimmed by 3 bases and 5 bases, with 14 bases remaining between them. Germline assignment: CDR1 DFQATT and CDR2 SNEGSKA (reference sequence).

This sequence joins TRBV5-1 and TRBJ2-6; D may be TRBD1 (5 bases). The V end lost 4 bases, the J end lost 0 bases, and 11 bases lay between the germline ends. Germline CDR1 reads SGHRS; CDR2 reads YFSETQ. The CDR3 contains 16 residues. In nucleotides, the CDR3 is TGCGCCAGCAGCAGGACAACCAGCTCTGGGGCCAACGTCCTGACTTTC. This codes for CASSRTTSSGANVLTF.

The chain recombines TRBV6-1 with TRBJ1-1; unclear D gene. The CDR3 has 14 amino acids. Trimming shortened V by 1 base and J by 0 bases, and 6 bases separated the two germline ends. Germline-derived CDR1 and CDR2 are MNHNS and SASEGT. The CDR3 DNA reads as TGTGCCAGCAGTGAAGTACCTATGAACACTGAAGCTTTCTTT. This sequence encodes CASSEVPMNTEAFF.

The chain links TRBV13 to TRBJ1-6, with TRBD1 identical over 12 bases. The V segment lost 3 bases and the J segment 9 bases; nucleotides outside the gene matches: 6. The CDR3 has 16 residues. From germline, CDR1 is PRHDT and CDR2 FYEKMQ (reference sequence). In nucleotides, the CDR3 is TGTGCCAGCAGCTTGGGGACAGGGGGCGCAGCTTCACCCCTCCACTTT. This sequence encodes CASSLGTGGAASPLHF.

This chain uses TRBV19 with TRBJ1-1, with 11 bases that match TRBD1. Germline-derived CDR1 and CDR2 are LNHDA and SQIVND (reference sequence). This CDR3 has 15 amino acids. J was trimmed by 5 bases and V by 5 bases; bases with no gene match: 7. Here the CDR3 reads CASSPGQGAWTEAFF. The CDR3 region has the DNA TGTGCCAGTAGTCCCGGACAGGGGGCATGGACTGAAGCTTTCTTT.

The chain uses TRBV5-1 and TRBJ2-7; tentatively, D is TRBD1 (5 bases). Deletions cut 4 bases from V and 2 bases from J, with 16 bases between. The CDR3 spans 15 residues. Germline CDR1 and CDR2: SGHRS and YFSETQ. CDR3 loop: CASSPQGRSPYEQYF. The CDR3 DNA is TGCGCCAGCAGCCCTCAGGGCAGGTCCCCCTACGAGCAGTACTTC.

This clone has more than one count but fewer than ten. The chain has TRBV3-1 (or the pseudogene TRBV3-2) and TRBJ2-2; 8 nucleotides line up with TRBD2. With V trimmed by 6 bases and J by 4 bases, 7 bases remained unmatched. Germline V lookup: CDR1 LGHDT, CDR2 YNNKEL (reference sequence). This CDR3 is built from 15 residues. CDR3 nucleotides: TGTGCCAGCAGTCCGGGAGCGGGAGTCACCGGGGAGCTGTTTTTT. Translation: CASSPGAGVTGELFF.

The chain is built from TRBV18 and TRBJ1-1; 8 nucleotides agree with TRBD1. Germline loops: CDR1 KGHSH, CDR2 LQKENI. V trimming: 3 bases; J trimming: 1 base; junction bases outside the gene matches: 4. CDR3 size: 15 residues. For the CDR3, the DNA is TGTGCCAGCTCACCGCAGGGGGCCGAGAACACTGAAGCTTTCTTT. This encodes CASSPQGAENTEAFF.

This sequence joins TRBV28 and TRBJ2-1, with TRBD1 identical over 12 bases. Trimming removed 6 bases from V and 4 bases from J; junction bases left unmatched: 7. The CDR3 length is 16 residues. In germline, CDR1 is MDHEN, CDR2 SYDVKM. Written as DNA, the CDR3 is TGTGCCAGCAGATCCGGGACAGGGGGCCCTTACAATGAGCAGTTCTTC. It yields the protein CASRSGTGGPYNEQFF.